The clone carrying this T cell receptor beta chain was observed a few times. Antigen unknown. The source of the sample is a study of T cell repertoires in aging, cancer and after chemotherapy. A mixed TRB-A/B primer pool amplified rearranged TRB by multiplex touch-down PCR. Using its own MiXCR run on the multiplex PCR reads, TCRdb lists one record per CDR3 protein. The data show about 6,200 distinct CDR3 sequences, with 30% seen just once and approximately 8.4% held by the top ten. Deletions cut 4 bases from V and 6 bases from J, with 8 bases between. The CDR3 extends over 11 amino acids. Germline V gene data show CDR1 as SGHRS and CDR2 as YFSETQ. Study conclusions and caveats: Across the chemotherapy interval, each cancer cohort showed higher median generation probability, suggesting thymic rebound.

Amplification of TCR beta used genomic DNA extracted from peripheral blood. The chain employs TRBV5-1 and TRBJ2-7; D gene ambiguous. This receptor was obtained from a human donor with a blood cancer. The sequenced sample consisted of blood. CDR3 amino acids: CASSPGLEQYF. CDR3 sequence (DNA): TGCGCCAGCAGCCCAGGCCTCGAGCAGTACTTC.